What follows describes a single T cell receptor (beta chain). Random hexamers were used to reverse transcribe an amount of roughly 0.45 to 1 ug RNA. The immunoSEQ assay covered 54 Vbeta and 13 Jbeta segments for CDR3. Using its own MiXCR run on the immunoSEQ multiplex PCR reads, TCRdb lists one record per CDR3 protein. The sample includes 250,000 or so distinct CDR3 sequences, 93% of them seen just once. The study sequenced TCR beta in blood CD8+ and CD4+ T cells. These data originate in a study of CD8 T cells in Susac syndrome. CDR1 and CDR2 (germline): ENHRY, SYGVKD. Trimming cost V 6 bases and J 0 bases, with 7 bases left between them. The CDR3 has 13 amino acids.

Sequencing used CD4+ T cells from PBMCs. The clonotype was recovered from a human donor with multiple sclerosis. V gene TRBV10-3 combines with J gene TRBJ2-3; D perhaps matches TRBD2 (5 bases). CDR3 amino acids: CAIRADSTDTQYF. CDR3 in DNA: TGTGCCATCAGAGCGGACAGCACAGATACGCAGTATTTT.